The T cell receptor (beta chain) described here comes from a study of cytomegalovirus exposure and HLA in healthy donors (dated by TCRdb to the late 2010s). Background for the entire study: A later analysis indicated that the roughly 120 validation repertoires were generated on the platform also employed for the approximately 700 repertoires of the first cohort. The aim of the study was to test whether cataloging public T cell receptors could identify signatures of past pathogen exposure. High-throughput TCR immunosequencing, statistical association of individual TCRs with disease status, and machine learning were combined to predict cytomegalovirus infection status. Besides the first cohort of approximately 670 subjects, a separate validation cohort made up of 120 different subjects was used.

The germline V gene sets CDR1 to MRHNA and CDR2 to SNTAGT. The CDR3 contains 14 residues, cysteine and phenylalanine counted. CDR3 DNA is the only sequence kept; it has 42 bases, read in frame from the first base. V is cut by 5 bases and J by 6 bases, and the space between the germline ends is 13 bases. The study at large found these results: It was suggested by the authors that the approach could potentially be generalized to other disease states and immunological phenotypes. The classifier was reported to diagnose cytomegalovirus status with high specificity and sensitivity in both the original cohort and the validation cohort. Most TCR sequences were seen in very few donors, while some public TCRs were found in many individuals. A later analysis lacked HLA typing for the validation cohort, so it scored co-occurrence in that cohort across all 120 repertoires. In vitro tests confirmed that a few of the cytomegalovirus-associated TCR beta chains recognize cytomegalovirus antigens. A later analysis found that TCRs clustered in the first cohort also tended to co-occur in the roughly 120 validation repertoires, with roughly 95% of cluster scores above 0. A total of fewer than 200 TCR beta chains were listed by the study as associated with cytomegalovirus.

Libraries were constructed by the immunoSEQ multiplex PCR assay. Per the original workflow: A statistical classification framework was built to diagnose cytomegalovirus status from the catalog of TCR beta chain sequences. TCRdb obtained this table from immuneACCESS and retained in-frame rearrangements with V and J assigned. These tables miss some clones; where compared with another copy, unresolved V genes account for less than half of the shortfall, and the remainder is unexplained. V and J calls and clone size come straight from that table; D and trimming were deduced from the DNA. Recorded for this sample are over 200,000 clones; about 90% of them occurred a single time. The ten largest clonotypes hold about 2.9% of the sample. The donors belonged to the validation cohort of over a hundred subjects, which was separate from the roughly 680-subject first cohort. As concerns this clone: Its antigen has not been determined. No per-base quality is available; no much larger clone lies one base away.

This clonotype was obtained from a woman between 18 and 29 years old in good health and CMV-seronegative. The chain links TRBV6-4 with TRBJ2-2; the D gene is perhaps TRBD1, on 7 matching bases. The specimen was PBMCs. The nucleotide sequence is TGTGCCAGCAGTCACACAGGGGAGGCCGGGGAGCTGTTTTTT. It translates as CASSHTGEAGELFF.